The 13 T cell receptor beta chains below were found in one sample sequenced in a study of T cells after yellow fever vaccination. TCRdb re-analysed the 5' RACE reads in MiXCR, keeping a single row per CDR3 protein. This table holds about 220,000 distinct CDR3 sequences, 6.7% found once. Sequencing was performed on CD4+ T cells sorted from PBMCs, taken on the day of the yellow fever booster vaccination. These TCRs come from a man aged 30-40 years who received the YFV17D yellow fever vaccine.

The chain links TRBV6-2 or TRBV6-3 to TRBJ1-5; no definite D call. Germline loops: CDR1 MNHEY, CDR2 SVGEGT. V gave up 7 bases and J gave up 6 bases, with 10 bases separating them. This CDR3 is built from 12 residues. The CDR3 sequence: CASTPIGQPQHF. The CDR3 DNA reads TGTGCCAGCACTCCCATCGGTCAGCCCCAGCATTTT.

This clonotype showed up many times. The V gene is TRBV6-2 or TRBV6-3, the J gene TRBJ2-7, with D hard to call. The CDR3 is made up of 11 amino acids. Germline CDR1 and CDR2: MNHEY and SVGEGT. Trimming cost V 6 bases and J 5 bases, with 8 bases left between them. CDR3 protein: CASSGFDEQYF. The CDR3 coding sequence is TGTGCCAGCAGCGGGTTTGACGAGCAGTACTTC.

This rearrangement joins TRBV6-6 to TRBJ1-5; D ambiguous. This CDR3 spans 13 amino acids. Germline lookup yields CDR1 MNHNY and CDR2 SVGAGI (reference sequence). Trimming left V 6 bases short and J 3 bases short, with 9 bases between. The CDR3 nucleotides are TGTGCCAGCAGAGTATCATCCAATCAGCCCCAGCATTTT. Residues: CASRVSSNQPQHF.

This clonotype was found many times. The J gene is TRBJ2-3, the V gene TRBV24-1, with TRBD2 identical over 7 bases. The CDR3 is made up of 17 amino acids. Germline V gives CDR1 KGHDR, CDR2 SFDVKD. After removal of 2 bases from V and 2 bases from J, the junction contained 9 bases not matched to a gene. The CDR3: CATSDSPDSGSTDTQYF. In nucleotides, the CDR3 is TGTGCCACCAGTGATTCCCCCGATAGCGGGTCCACAGATACGCAGTATTTT.

The V and J genes are TRBV28 and TRBJ2-6, with unresolved D. CDR3 length: 15 amino acids. V dropped 8 bases and J dropped 1 base, with 12 bases sitting between them. The V gene's germline CDR1 is MDHEN and CDR2 SYDVKM. CDR3 protein: CASGIGASGANVLTF. CDR3 DNA sequence: TGTGCCAGCGGAATTGGCGCGTCTGGGGCCAACGTCCTGACTTTC.

This sequence joins TRBV5-6 and TRBJ1-6; D is undetermined. Trimming removed 1 base from V and 8 bases from J, with 10 bases in between. The CDR3 extends over 14 amino acids. Germline loops: CDR1 SGHDT, CDR2 YYEEEE. The CDR3 coding sequence is TGTGCCAGCAGCTTGTGGGTCGGTGATTCACCCCTCCACTTT. Translation: CASSLWVGDSPLHF.

This clonotype was detected a few times. The chain combines TRBV5-1 with TRBJ2-5; TRBD2 matches 8 bases. This CDR3 contains 15 residues. Germline lookup yields CDR1 SGHRS and CDR2 YFSETQ. The junction had 9 bases not matched to a gene; V was cut back by 7 bases and J by 1 base. In DNA form, the CDR3 reads TGCGCCAGCGGCGGGGGGCCGGGCCTCCAAGAGACCCAGTACTTC. Protein: CASGGGPGLQETQYF. Filled out from reference TRBV5-1 and TRBJ2-5, the complete variable domain reads KAGVTQTPRYLIKTRGQQVTLSCSPISGHRSVSWYQQTPGQGLQFLFEYFSETQRNKGNFPGRFSGRQFSNSRSEMNVSTLELGDSALYLCASGGGPGLQETQYFGPGTRLLVL.

This clonotype has at least ten counts. The chain has TRBV10-3 and TRBJ2-1, with 11 bases fitting TRBD2. This CDR3 contains 15 residues. J lost 7 bases, V lost 0 bases, and 2 bases had no gene match. CDR1 and CDR2 (germline): ENHRY, SYGVKD. The CDR3 region is CAISESLAGVNEQFF. The CDR3 bases are TGTGCCATCAGTGAGTCACTAGCGGGAGTGAATGAGCAGTTCTTC.

Many counts were recorded for this clonotype. At one of its ends the junction is not consistent with the germline gene, which may arise from a read error. This chain links TRBV29-1 with TRBJ2-1; D gene uncertain. From germline, CDR1 is SQVTM and CDR2 ANQGSEA. The CDR3 has 9 residues. CDR3 nucleotide sequence: TGCAGCGTTGAAGGTTCCCAGATCTTC. Protein sequence: CSVEGSQIF.

This clonotype was detected many times. This sequence may be a read error, since a much larger clone differs from it by one base. The chain links TRBV20-1 to TRBJ2-3; TRBD2 matches 9 bases. The CDR3 contains 17 residues. Germline V CDR1 and CDR2: DFQATT, SNEGSKA (reference sequence). The CDR3 region is CCALRPSSGKRTDTQYF. The CDR3 bases are TGCTGTGCTCTCCGCCCCTCTAGCGGGAAGCGCACAGATACGCAGTATTTT.

In nucleotides, the CDR3 is TGTGCCAGCAGGAGGGACAGGGTTCGACAAGAGACCCAGTACTTC. Translated, it gives CASRRDRVRQETQYF. V is TRBV27 and J is TRBJ2-5; 9 bases map to TRBD1. The V gene's germline CDR1 is MNHEY and CDR2 SMNVEV (reference sequence). There are 15 residues in the CDR3. V was clipped by 6 bases and J by 2 bases; unmatched bases: 7.

The V call is TRBV6-5, the J call TRBJ2-2; 8 bases are a match to TRBD1. Unmatched junction bases numbered 7, after V lost 0 bases and J lost 7 bases. The CDR3 length is 16 residues. The V gene's germline CDR1 is MNHEY and CDR2 SVGAGI. CDR3 sequence reads: CASSYSGQGGGGELFF. CDR3 coding DNA: TGTGCCAGCAGTTACTCCGGACAGGGTGGTGGCGGGGAGCTGTTTTTT.

Only one count was recorded for this clonotype. This clone may be a read error of a much larger clone one base away. The rearrangement uses TRBV29-1 and TRBJ2-1, with D perhaps matching TRBD1 (6 bases). The germline V gene has CDR1 SQVTM and CDR2 ANQGSEA. This CDR3 spans 16 amino acids. CDR3 protein: CIVPRRGDTLRVQQFF. Here the CDR3 DNA reads TGCATCGTTCCGAGACGTGGGGACACCCTCCGTGTTCAGCAGTTCTTC.